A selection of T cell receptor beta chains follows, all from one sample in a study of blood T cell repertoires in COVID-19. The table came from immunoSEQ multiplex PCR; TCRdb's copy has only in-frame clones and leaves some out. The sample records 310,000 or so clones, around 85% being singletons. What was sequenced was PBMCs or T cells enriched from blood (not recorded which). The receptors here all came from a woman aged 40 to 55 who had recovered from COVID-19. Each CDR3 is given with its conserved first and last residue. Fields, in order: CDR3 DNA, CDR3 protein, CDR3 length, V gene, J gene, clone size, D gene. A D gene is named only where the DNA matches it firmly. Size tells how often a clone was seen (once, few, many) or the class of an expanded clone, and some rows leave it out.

DNA: TGTGCCAGTAGTCCCGACGGGGTGAATGAAAAACTGTTTTTT; CDR3: CASSPDGVNEKLFF; length: 14; V: TRBV19; J: TRBJ1-4; size: .; D: .
DNA: TGCGCCAGCAGCAGTACAGGGGATCCGGAGACCCAGTACTTC; CDR3: CASSSTGDPETQYF; length: 14; V: TRBV5-1; J: TRBJ2-5; size: .; D: TRBD1
DNA: TGTGCTAGTGGTTTGGACCCCGGGGAGCAGTTCTTC; CDR3: CASGLDPGEQFF; length: 12; V: TRBV12-5; J: TRBJ2-1; size: .; D: .
DNA: TGTGCCAGCAGTTTAGGGACAGGGGCTTCACCCCTCCACTTT; CDR3: CASSLGTGASPLHF; length: 14; V: TRBV28; J: TRBJ1-6; size: .; D: TRBD1
DNA: TGTGCCAGCTCACCACTAGACAGGGGTGACTATGGCTACACCTTC; CDR3: CASSPLDRGDYGYTF; length: 15; V: TRBV18; J: TRBJ1-2; size: .; D: TRBD1
DNA: TGCAGCGTTGCTTTGGCCACGAACACTGAAGCTTTCTTT; CDR3: CSVALATNTEAFF; length: 13; V: TRBV29-1; J: TRBJ1-1; size: .; D: .
DNA: TGTGCCAGCAGTTTAACCTCCCGACTAGCGGTGGAGACCCAGTACTTC; CDR3: CASSLTSRLAVETQYF; length: 16; V: TRBV28; J: TRBJ2-5; size: .; D: TRBD2
DNA: TGTGCCAGCAGCCCTCCCGGGGGGAGCACAGATACGCAGTATTTT; CDR3: CASSPPGGSTDTQYF; length: 15; V: TRBV4-2; J: TRBJ2-3; size: .; D: TRBD2
DNA: TGTGCCAGCAGTGAACCAGGGAGGTACGAGCAGTACTTC; CDR3: CASSEPGRYEQYF; length: 13; V: TRBV2; J: TRBJ2-7; size: once; D: .
DNA: TGCGCCAGCAGCGACAGACAGGGTTTCGGAGACGAGCAGTACTTC; CDR3: CASSDRQGFGDEQYF; length: 15; V: TRBV5-1; J: TRBJ2-7; size: .; D: TRBD1
DNA: TGTGCCAGCAGCCAAGTAAATGGACAGTCGCACTTC; CDR3: CASSQVNGQSHF; length: 12; V: TRBV3-1/TRBV3-2; J: TRBJ2-7; size: .; D: .
DNA: TGTGCCAGTAGTATAGTTCAGAATAGCAATCAGCCCCAGCATTTT; CDR3: CASSIVQNSNQPQHF; length: 15; V: TRBV19; J: TRBJ1-5; size: .; D: .
DNA: TGTGCCAGCAGCTTTGCCGGGTCCGACGAGCAGTACTTC; CDR3: CASSFAGSDEQYF; length: 13; V: TRBV7-3; J: TRBJ2-7; size: .; D: .
DNA: TGTGCCAGCAGCTTGGGTATAGGCAGGGAAATATATGGCTACACCTTC; CDR3: CASSLGIGREIYGYTF; length: 16; V: TRBV5-6; J: TRBJ1-2; size: .; D: .
DNA: TGTGCCAGCAGCCAAGATCGCGTCGTTATGTTTTTT; CDR3: CASSQDRVVMFF; length: 12; V: TRBV3-1/TRBV3-2; J: TRBJ2-2; size: .; D: .
DNA: TGCGCCAGCAGCCCAATAGGGACAGAAGAGACCCAGTACTTC; CDR3: CASSPIGTEETQYF; length: 14; V: TRBV5-1; J: TRBJ2-5; size: .; D: TRBD1
DNA: TGTGCCAGCAGCTTAGCGGGGGGTCCCACAGATACGCAGTATTTT; CDR3: CASSLAGGPTDTQYF; length: 15; V: TRBV7-9; J: TRBJ2-3; size: .; D: .
DNA: TGTGCCAGCAGCTTAGACAGGGGGCAAGAGACCCAGTACTTC; CDR3: CASSLDRGQETQYF; length: 14; V: TRBV7-2; J: TRBJ2-5; size: .; D: TRBD1
DNA: TGTGCCAGCCGGGGGAACACTGAAGCTTTCTTT; CDR3: CASRGNTEAFF; length: 11; V: TRBV25-1; J: TRBJ1-1; size: .; D: .
DNA: TGTGCCAGCAGCGTAGAGGGGGACCAGCCCCAGCATTTT; CDR3: CASSVEGDQPQHF; length: 13; V: TRBV9; J: TRBJ1-5; size: once; D: .
DNA: TGTGCCAGCAGCAGACAGGGGAATCAGCCCCAGCATTTT; CDR3: CASSRQGNQPQHF; length: 13; V: TRBV12-3/TRBV12-4; J: TRBJ1-5; size: .; D: TRBD1
DNA: TGTGCCAGCAGTCCCCTTTCTGATACGCAGTATTTT; CDR3: CASSPLSDTQYF; length: 12; V: TRBV6-6; J: TRBJ2-3; size: .; D: .
DNA: TGTGCCAGCAGCCCCTCACCTTTACAGGGGGCCGGGGAGACCCAGTACTTC; CDR3: CASSPSPLQGAGETQYF; length: 17; V: TRBV3-1/TRBV3-2; J: TRBJ2-5; size: .; D: TRBD1
DNA: TGTGCCAGCAGAGGTGGATTAGCGGTCCTCTTC; CDR3: CASRGGLAVLF; length: 11; V: TRBV2; J: TRBJ2-1; size: .; D: .
DNA: TGTGCCAGCAGCTTAGGGGGGGTAGCGGGAGTCTGGGAGACCCAGTACTTC; CDR3: CASSLGGVAGVWETQYF; length: 17; V: TRBV7-6; J: TRBJ2-5; size: .; D: TRBD2
DNA: TGTGCCAGCAGTCTGGCGGGACTTTTCGAGCAGTACTTC; CDR3: CASSLAGLFEQYF; length: 13; V: TRBV28; J: TRBJ2-7; size: .; D: .
DNA: TGTGCCAGCAGCCAAGGGCAAGTCACATTAGCTTTCTTT; CDR3: CASSQGQVTLAFF; length: 13; V: TRBV3-1/TRBV3-2; J: TRBJ1-1; size: .; D: .
DNA: TGTGCCATCAAGGGGACTAGCGGGTACAATGAGCAGTTCTTC; CDR3: CAIKGTSGYNEQFF; length: 14; V: TRBV10-3; J: TRBJ2-1; size: .; D: TRBD2
DNA: TGTGCTAGCAGCTCCGGGACAGGGGGCATGAACACTGAAGCTTTCTTT; CDR3: CASSSGTGGMNTEAFF; length: 16; V: TRBV7-7; J: TRBJ1-1; size: .; D: TRBD1
DNA: TGCGCCAGCAGCCAAACCTCGCTAGCGGAGGGCTCCTACAATGAGCAGTTCTTC; CDR3: CASSQTSLAEGSYNEQFF; length: 18; V: TRBV4-3; J: TRBJ2-1; size: few; D: TRBD2
DNA: TGTGCCAGCACCTCCGATCCTTCTAGGTTTCATGAGCAGTTCTTC; CDR3: CASTSDPSRFHEQFF; length: 15; V: TRBV6-5; J: TRBJ2-1; size: .; D: .
DNA: TGTGCCAGCAGTTACTTGCCCAGGGGGTGGGCCAACGTCCTGACTTTC; CDR3: CASSYLPRGWANVLTF; length: 16; V: TRBV6-5; J: TRBJ2-6; size: .; D: TRBD1
DNA: TGTGCCAGCAGCCCCGGACTAGCTGCCTACGAGCAGTACTTC; CDR3: CASSPGLAAYEQYF; length: 14; V: TRBV7-2; J: TRBJ2-7; size: .; D: TRBD2
DNA: TGTGCCAGCAGTCTAGGGGAAGCTAACTATGGCTACACCTTC; CDR3: CASSLGEANYGYTF; length: 14; V: TRBV2; J: TRBJ1-2; size: .; D: .
DNA: TGTGCCAGCCTCCGTTCGTCACAGGGGGCCGGCAATGAGCAGTTCTTC; CDR3: CASLRSSQGAGNEQFF; length: 16; V: TRBV7-8; J: TRBJ2-1; size: once; D: TRBD1
DNA: TGCGCCAGCAGCTTGGCACCGGGACAGGCCTACGAGCAGTACTTC; CDR3: CASSLAPGQAYEQYF; length: 15; V: TRBV5-1; J: TRBJ2-7; size: .; D: TRBD1
DNA: TGTGCCAGTAGTGCCACAGGCCCCCGGTACGAGCAGTACTTC; CDR3: CASSATGPRYEQYF; length: 14; V: TRBV19; J: TRBJ2-7; size: .; D: .
DNA: TGTGCCAGCAGTTTAGGCGGCAGGGGCTATGGCTACACCTTC; CDR3: CASSLGGRGYGYTF; length: 14; V: TRBV27; J: TRBJ1-2; size: .; D: .
DNA: TGTGCCAGCAGCCAAGTGGCTAGCGGGAGTGCGGAGACCCAGTACTTC; CDR3: CASSQVASGSAETQYF; length: 16; V: TRBV14; J: TRBJ2-5; size: .; D: TRBD2
DNA: TGTGCAAGTCGGCCCCAGGGACAGGGAAAGACCGGGGAGCTGTTTTTT; CDR3: CASRPQGQGKTGELFF; length: 16; V: TRBV12-2; J: TRBJ2-2; size: once; D: .
DNA: TGTGCCACCCGAGGTAGCTCCTATAATTCACCCCTCCACTTT; CDR3: CATRGSSYNSPLHF; length: 14; V: TRBV10-3; J: TRBJ1-6; size: .; D: .
DNA: TGCGCCAGCAGCCAATCGGACAGACGGGCTGAAAAACTGTTTTTT; CDR3: CASSQSDRRAEKLFF; length: 15; V: TRBV4-1; J: TRBJ1-4; size: once; D: .
DNA: TGTGCCAGCAGCCACGACTTCGTCGGGGGGGATGAGCAGTTCTTC; CDR3: CASSHDFVGGDEQFF; length: 15; V: TRBV7-3; J: TRBJ2-1; size: .; D: TRBD2
DNA: TGCAGTGCTGGTGGGACTAGCGGGAGTGTCTACGAGCAGTACTTC; CDR3: CSAGGTSGSVYEQYF; length: 15; V: TRBV20-1; J: TRBJ2-7; size: .; D: TRBD2
DNA: TGTGCCAGCAGCCCCGGCGGAGCGGGAGGGGTAGATACGCAGTATTTT; CDR3: CASSPGGAGGVDTQYF; length: 16; V: TRBV7-3; J: TRBJ2-3; size: .; D: TRBD2
DNA: TGTGCCAGCAGCTTAGAGTCACTTAGCACAGATACGCAGTATTTT; CDR3: CASSLESLSTDTQYF; length: 15; V: TRBV7-2; J: TRBJ2-3; size: .; D: .
DNA: TGTGCCAGTAGTCTTACCGGGACAGGGAATAGCAATCAGCCCCAGCATTTT; CDR3: CASSLTGTGNSNQPQHF; length: 17; V: TRBV19; J: TRBJ1-5; size: .; D: TRBD1
DNA: TGTGCCAGCAGCCCCTCCCCGGGACACCTCTACGAGCAGTACTTC; CDR3: CASSPSPGHLYEQYF; length: 15; V: TRBV6-2/TRBV6-3; J: TRBJ2-7; size: .; D: .
DNA: TGTGCCAGCAGCTTAGGAGAACCGGGAGGGGGGGCAGATACGCAGTATTTT; CDR3: CASSLGEPGGGADTQYF; length: 17; V: TRBV7-2; J: TRBJ2-3; size: .; D: TRBD2
DNA: TGTGCCAGCTCTACGGGGAGCACTGAAGCTTTCTTT; CDR3: CASSTGSTEAFF; length: 12; V: TRBV9; J: TRBJ1-1; size: .; D: .
DNA: TGCAGCGTTAAGAATGACAGGACGAACACCGGGGAGCTGTTTTTT; CDR3: CSVKNDRTNTGELFF; length: 15; V: TRBV29-1; J: TRBJ2-2; size: .; D: .
DNA: TGCGCCAGCAGCGTCTCACTAGCTCAAGAGACCCAGTACTTC; CDR3: CASSVSLAQETQYF; length: 14; V: TRBV5-1; J: TRBJ2-5; size: .; D: .
DNA: TGTGCCACCAGTGCTAAAAAGGCAGGGGGCTCAGGAACTGAAGCTTTCTTT; CDR3: CATSAKKAGGSGTEAFF; length: 17; V: TRBV24-1; J: TRBJ1-1; size: .; D: TRBD1
DNA: TGTGCCAGTAGTATCGGGAGATTGGGCTGGGAGCAGTACTTC; CDR3: CASSIGRLGWEQYF; length: 14; V: TRBV19; J: TRBJ2-7; size: .; D: .
DNA: TGTGCCAGCAGCGCCAACAGGGGCACTAATGAAAAACTGTTTTTT; CDR3: CASSANRGTNEKLFF; length: 15; V: TRBV9; J: TRBJ1-4; size: few; D: TRBD1
DNA: TGTGCCAGCAGCTTAATTGAAACTAGCGGGAACAATGAGCAGTTCTTC; CDR3: CASSLIETSGNNEQFF; length: 16; V: TRBV7-6; J: TRBJ2-1; size: .; D: TRBD2
DNA: TGTGCCAGCAGCTCAAGCCGGGAGATGGAAGCTTTCTTT; CDR3: CASSSSREMEAFF; length: 13; V: TRBV7-2; J: TRBJ1-1; size: once; D: .
DNA: TGTGCCTGGAGTGCTATCCGGCGGGAGCGCTACAATGAGCAGTTCTTC; CDR3: CAWSAIRRERYNEQFF; length: 16; V: TRBV30; J: TRBJ2-1; size: few; D: TRBD2
DNA: TGTGCCAGCAGTGGGCTTGCGGTAGCAGATACGCAGTATTTT; CDR3: CASSGLAVADTQYF; length: 14; V: TRBV2; J: TRBJ2-3; size: .; D: .